The entry below describes one TCR beta chain. Its antigen is as yet unknown. A process of 5'RACE template switching, which added a universal primer site and UMIs, was used to make TCR cDNA. One entry per CDR3 protein, called by TCRdb with MiXCR from the 5' RACE reads. Here the sample spans approximately 110,000 distinct CDR3 sequences, under 8% being singletons. The sample is drawn from a study of T cells after yellow fever vaccination. Study information: Preparation used SMART-Seq v4 Ultra Low Input for the low-cell-number fractions.

Study outcomes and limitations: Abundant bulk-derived clonotypes could contaminate FACS-sorted repertoires. Clonotypes shared by both compartments, CD4 and CD8, made up a small share.

Losses at the gene ends were 1 base for V and 6 bases for J; bases not matched to a gene: 6. Germline V lookup: CDR1 LGHNA, CDR2 YSLEER. The CDR3 spans 14 residues. Sequenced here: CD4+ T cells sorted from PBMCs, sampled 10 to 11 days after the first yellow fever vaccination. This sequence originates from a man aged 18 to 30 who received the YFV17D yellow fever vaccine. This chain links TRBV4-3 with TRBJ2-7, with 7 bases aligning to TRBD1. Here the CDR3 DNA reads TGCGCCAGCAGCCAAGCCGGGACAGATGTCGAGCAGTACTTC. Its translation is CASSQAGTDVEQYF.